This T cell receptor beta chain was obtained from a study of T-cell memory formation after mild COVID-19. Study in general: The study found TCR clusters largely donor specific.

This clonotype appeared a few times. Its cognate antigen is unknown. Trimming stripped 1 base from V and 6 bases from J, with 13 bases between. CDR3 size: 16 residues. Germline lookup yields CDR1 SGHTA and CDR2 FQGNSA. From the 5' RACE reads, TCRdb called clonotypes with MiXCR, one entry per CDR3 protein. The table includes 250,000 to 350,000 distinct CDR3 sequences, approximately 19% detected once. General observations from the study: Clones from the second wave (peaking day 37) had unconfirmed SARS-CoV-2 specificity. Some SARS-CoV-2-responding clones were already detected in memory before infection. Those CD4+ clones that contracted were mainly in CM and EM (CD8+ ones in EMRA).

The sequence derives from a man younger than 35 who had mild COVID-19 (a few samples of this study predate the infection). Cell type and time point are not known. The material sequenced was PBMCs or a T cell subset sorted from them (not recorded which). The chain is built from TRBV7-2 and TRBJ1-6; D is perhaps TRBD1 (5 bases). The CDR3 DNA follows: TGTGCCAGCAGCTTAGACGGGGGTATCGCTAATTCACCCCTCCACTTT. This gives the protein CASSLDGGIANSPLHF.